The T cell receptor beta chain under discussion was sequenced for a study of cytomegalovirus exposure and HLA in healthy donors. Across the study: Across some 400 genotyped donors, about 81% landed in the Caucasian-associated ancestry cluster.

PCR employed 60 Vbeta and 13 Jbeta primers. Sequencing was performed with immunoSEQ multiplex PCR; in TCRdb, only in-frame clones are kept and a portion is missing. The sample contains over 150,000 clones, around 74% of which appear only once. For this clone: The antigen remains undetermined.

V was cut by 0 bases and J by 4 bases, with 5 bases left in between. In germline, CDR1 is ENHRY, CDR2 SYGVKD. This CDR3 has 13 residues. Study findings and constraints: Fewer N-insertions than the roughly 650-donor mean were reportedly shown by an Asian-associated ancestry cluster in a later analysis. In a later analysis, at a false discovery rate of 0.05, over 15,000 TCR beta sequences matched HLA alleles.

The sequence came from a man aged 18-30 years in good health and CMV-seronegative. Material: PBMCs. This chain joins TRBV10-3 and TRBJ2-3; D is undetermined. CDR3 coding DNA: TGTGCCATCAGTGAGTCCTCCTCAGATACGCAGTATTTT. It is translated as CAISESSSDTQYF.